This TCR beta chain stems from a study of OX40 agonist ivuxolimab in advanced cancers. Overall study: 30% to 40% of patients had received prior checkpoint inhibitor therapy. Two patients with cutaneous melanoma and one with hepatocellular carcinoma, three in total, showed partial responses. Notes on the study in general: Averaged across samples, CD8+ T cells carried more expanded clones than CD4+ did. Within 6 weeks, CD4+ and CD8+ blood T cells expanded clonally at 0.1 to 3.0 mg/kg.

On this clone: The antigen is undetermined.

The protocol was immunoSEQ multiplex PCR, while the TCRdb copy is restricted to in-frame clones and leaves out a portion. In the table there are about 79,000 clones, about 89% of which are singletons. CDR1 is SGHDT and CDR2 is YYEEEE in the germline V gene. This CDR3 contains 13 residues. Trimming cost V 5 bases and J 4 bases; bases outside gene matches: 4. The rearrangement joins TRBV5-6 to TRBJ1-1; 8 bases agree with TRBD1. This receptor was identified in an adult with an advanced solid tumor such as melanoma, head and neck, liver or kidney cancer. The source was CD4+ or CD8+ T cells sorted from blood, collected in a trial of the OX40 agonist ivuxolimab. CDR3 coding DNA: TGTGCCAGCAGTCTACAGGGGGGCACTGAAGCTTTCTTT. Translating gives CASSLQGGTEAFF.